The rows below give T cell receptor beta chains drawn from one sample of a study of somatic mutations in cytotoxic T cells in rheumatoid arthritis. Method: immunoSEQ multiplex PCR; TCRdb's copy keeps in-frame clones and lacks some. The sample shows 15,000 to 20,000 clones, over 75% of them seen only once. The sample consisted of CD8+ T cells sorted from blood. These receptors came from an adult with rheumatoid arthritis. Both conserved end residues are part of each CDR3. Size tells how often a clone was seen (once, few, many) or the class of an expanded clone, and some rows leave it out.

J,V,size,CDR3
TRBJ1-2,TRBV27,once,CASTHGPGPGGGYTF
TRBJ2-7,TRBV4-2,.,CASSQDRASPLYEQYF
TRBJ2-5,TRBV27,.,CARFLPRGRETQYF
TRBJ1-1,TRBV7-6,.,CASSLTGGDTEAFF
TRBJ2-1,TRBV6-5,once,CASSYLQANEQFF
TRBJ1-1,TRBV7-9,few,CASSLTWGNTEAFF
TRBJ2-7,TRBV29-1,few,CSVLSGQGYEQYF
TRBJ2-5,TRBV14,.,CASSQGGGSRSTQYF
TRBJ1-5,TRBV7-8,.,CASSPDRGGQPQHF
TRBJ2-2,TRBV7-8,.,CASSLGTGELFF
TRBJ1-6,TRBV6-5,once,CASSYESLYGSPLHF
TRBJ1-4,TRBV9,.,CASSVGTDRTTNEKLFF
TRBJ2-7,TRBV4-3,.,CASSQGVADYEQYF
TRBJ2-7,TRBV2,.,CASNNRDGKYEQYF
TRBJ2-7,TRBV13,.,CASSLATGQLFYEQYF
TRBJ2-2,TRBV7-9,.,CASSFGIAGGDTGELFF
TRBJ1-5,TRBV19,.,CASNGEEGREVSQPQHF
TRBJ1-2,TRBV5-4,.,CASSLVGGRHYGYTF
TRBJ2-5,TRBV13,.,CASSSRTNSISETQYF
TRBJ2-2,TRBV4-3,.,CASSQDRWWAGELFF
TRBJ1-1,TRBV11-3,.,CASSRGRAEAFF
TRBJ1-1,TRBV9,.,CASSPGEGLAFF
TRBJ2-1,TRBV30,once,CAWTYGGLPFF
TRBJ2-7,TRBV29-1,.,CSATGQGGEQYF
TRBJ1-2,TRBV19,.,CASSMTLNYGYTF
TRBJ2-1,TRBV9,.,CASSGRAYNEQFF
TRBJ1-1,TRBV25-1,.,CASSGPGGRGFEAFF
TRBJ2-7,TRBV4-2,.,CASSQPGPPSREQYF
TRBJ2-7,TRBV28,.,CASSTRQETPYEQYF
TRBJ2-5,TRBV25-1,.,CASRNSGREEQETQYF
TRBJ1-1,TRBV25-1,few,CASRDRGKSTEAFF
TRBJ2-1,TRBV27,.,CASSSLAGGDNEQFF